The clone carrying this TCR gamma chain was observed a handful of times. Its target is unknown. Extracted RNA was reverse transcribed into cDNA. CDR3 amplicons came from multiplex PCR with pooled V-gene forward and constant-region reverse primers. TCRdb re-analyzed the multiplex PCR reads via CATT. The table shows 25,000 to 35,000 gamma-chain clones, with about 18% occurring only once. Thymocytes were sorted as CD3+ TCRVdelta1+ TCRVdelta2- after alphabeta T cell depletion. These data come from a study of Vδ1+ human thymocytes. Study results and caveats: TRG sequences recurred across donors, whereas TRD sequences stayed essentially private. In the thymus, TRG and TRD repertoires looked highly polyclonal with Gaussian CDR3 lengths.

V trimming: 0 bases; J trimming: 9 bases; junction bases outside the gene matches: 8. The CDR3 runs to 13 residues. Looked up from germline, CDR1 is VTNTFY and CDR2 is YDVSTARD (reference sequence). Sequenced sample: Vdelta1+ gamma-delta thymocytes from the thymus. Subset: FACS-sorted CD3+ TCRalphabeta- TCRVdelta1+ TCRVdelta2- thymocytes. This clonotype was sampled from a boy under two years old who had congenital heart surgery. This chain joins TRGV3 and TRGJ1 or TRGJ2. CDR3 DNA: TGTGCCACCTGGGACAGGCAAAGCTGTAAGAAACTCTTT. Translation gives CATWDRQSCKKLF.